The TCR beta chain under discussion was sequenced for a study of blood T cell repertoires in COVID-19 (TCRdb year 2020). As for the study more broadly: Samples from collaborators originated in the United States, Italy and Spain and spanned both the acute and convalescent phases of COVID-19. The prospective study material was composed of cDNA or gDNA derived from T cells, B-cell-depleted T cells, or PBMCs. Subjects who had been exposed to COVID-19, were actively infected with it, or had recovered from it provided the deeply sampled blood TCRbeta repertoires that made up the dataset. The repertoires were released in a freely available public database intended as a resource for research on the immune response to SARS-CoV-2. The samples were drawn from the first 160 participants of the ongoing ImmuneRACE study and from over 950 subjects provided by 6 global collaborators. The sample metadata nearly always contained a de-identified subject ID, COVID-19 status, age in years and sex. Where HLA class I and class II types were available, the types were taken from metadata supplied by the sample provider, not from assay-based typing. Summary of the overall study and its limitations: How much clinical and demographic metadata was included differed by source and by participant, and the metadata was provided uncurated.

TCRbeta CDR3 regions were amplified from genomic DNA using the immunoSEQ Assay, a bias-controlled multiplex PCR. On the authors' methods: Nucleated cell counts per sample were estimated from amplification of reference gene primers within the assay. To quantify the absolute abundance of each unique TCRbeta CDR3 rearrangement, sequence reads were collapsed and filtered. For each sample, productive Simpson clonality was calculated by taking the square root of Simpson's diversity index across productive rearrangements. This immuneACCESS table, as held by TCRdb, lists in-frame sequences with V and J called but not all clones. Of the missing ones, under half trace to an unresolved V gene in checked studies; the others have no known cause. V, J and clone size were drawn from that table, and D and trimming were deduced from the DNA. The sample records around 170,000 clones, about 91% of which are singletons. Around 4% of the sample belongs to the ten largest clones.

In regard to this clone: The antigen it binds to is not known. The input lacks base qualities; no much larger clone sits a single base away. At the DNA level, this CDR3 is encoded by other sequences in the same sample as well.

Each collaborating institution followed its own protocols to collect whole blood in K2EDTA tubes. For TCRbeta analysis, collaborators shipped samples in one of three forms: frozen whole blood, isolated PBMCs, or DNA extracted from either of those sample types. The germline V gene sets CDR1 to SGHTA and CDR2 to FQGNSA. The CDR3 runs 13 residues from the cysteine to the phenylalanine. Only the CDR3 region is kept as DNA, spanning 39 bases read in frame from base 1. V loses 4 bases of germline sequence and J loses 0 bases, and the interval between the two ends is 7 bases. Sequencing used peripheral blood. The chain was built from TRBV7-2 and TRBJ2-7; a confident D gene designation cannot be given. This TCR came from a woman aged 25 to 39 with acute or convalescent COVID-19. CDR3 region: CASSSRSSYEQYF. The base sequence is TGTGCCAGCAGCTCCCGGTCCTCCTACGAGCAGTACTTC.